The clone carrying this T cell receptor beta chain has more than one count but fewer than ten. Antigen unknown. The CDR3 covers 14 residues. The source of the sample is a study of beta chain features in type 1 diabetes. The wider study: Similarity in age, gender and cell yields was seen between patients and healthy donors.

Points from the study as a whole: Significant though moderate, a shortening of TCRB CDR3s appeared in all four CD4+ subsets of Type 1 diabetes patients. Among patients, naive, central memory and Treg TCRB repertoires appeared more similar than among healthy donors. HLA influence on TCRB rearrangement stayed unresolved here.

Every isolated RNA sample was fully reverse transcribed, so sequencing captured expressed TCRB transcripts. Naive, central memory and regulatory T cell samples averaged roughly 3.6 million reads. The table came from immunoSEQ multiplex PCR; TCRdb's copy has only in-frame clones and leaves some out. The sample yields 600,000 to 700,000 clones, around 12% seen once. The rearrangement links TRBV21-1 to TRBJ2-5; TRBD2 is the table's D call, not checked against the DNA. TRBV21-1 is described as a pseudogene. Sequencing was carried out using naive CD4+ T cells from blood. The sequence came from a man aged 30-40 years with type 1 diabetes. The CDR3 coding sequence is TGTGCCAGCAGAAGGAGGAATAACCAAGAGACCCAGTACTTC. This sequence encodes CASRRRNNQETQYF.